The present TCR beta chain was sequenced within a study of blood T cells in healthy people across ages. Study overall: With template switching, about one barcoded beta molecule was captured per two T cells.

V was trimmed by 3 bases and J by 8 bases, leaving 11 bases between them. Germline V CDR1 and CDR2: KGHSH, LQKENI. This CDR3 is 13 amino acids long. A second PCR, run for about 6 to 11 cycles, used a sample-barcoded 5' primer plus a J-beta primer mix. Researchers report that each sample yielded at least 2.5 million CDR3-containing paired-end reads. TCRdb recomputed calls from the 5' RACE reads with MiXCR, one row per CDR3 protein. The sample holds some 560,000 distinct CDR3 sequences, about 29% seen once. This sample also appeared in a second study, on T cells of mothers and their children. That work states: The whole RNA yield was converted to cDNA, approximately 1.6 ug per 15 ul.

This TCR was sampled from a boy younger than 10 in good health. The sample comprised blood. The V gene is TRBV18, the J gene TRBJ2-1; D remains ambiguous. The CDR3 DNA reads TGTGCCAGCTCACCGAATCCGAGCCATGAGCAGTTCTTC. Translated, it gives CASSPNPSHEQFF.